The 25 T cell receptor beta chains reported below all come from one sample, sequenced in a study of cytomegalovirus exposure and HLA in healthy donors (TCRdb year 2017). Libraries were built with the immunoSEQ multiplex PCR assay. For the multiplex PCR, a mixture combining 60 forward primers for TCR Vbeta segments and 13 reverse primers for TCR Jbeta segments was used. The table was pulled from immuneACCESS by TCRdb, which kept in-frame rearrangements only. Such tables lose some clones; where checked, under half of the loss comes from unresolved V genes, and the rest has no known cause. The sample table lists around 97,000 clones, around 10% of them with a count of one. Together, the top ten hold around 5% of the sample. Material: PBMCs. The receptors stem from a man aged 45-65 years in good health and CMV-seropositive.

V is TRBV7-9 and J is TRBJ2-3; 8 bases fit TRBD2. This CDR3 is 16 amino acids long. CDR1 and CDR2 (germline): SEHNR, FQNEAQ (reference sequence). The junction had 3 bases not matched to a gene; V was cut back by 0 bases and J by 1 base. The CDR3 DNA reads TGTGCCAGCAGCTTAGCGTTGACTAGCGGCACAGATACGCAGTATTTT. It yields the protein CASSLALTSGTDTQYF.

This clone showed up just a few times. The CDR3 sequence: CAIRTSGDTDTQYF. The DNA for the CDR3 is TGTGCCATCAGGACTAGCGGTGACACAGATACGCAGTATTTT. The gene calls are TRBV10-3 and TRBJ2-3; 9 positions match TRBD2. Losses at the gene ends were 6 bases for V and 2 bases for J; bases not matched to a gene: 3. Germline-derived CDR1 and CDR2 are ENHRY and SYGVKD. The CDR3 extends over 14 amino acids.

This clone was seen a handful of times. The chain combines TRBV6-6 with TRBJ1-2; TRBD1 matches at 7 bases. With 7 bases clipped from V and 2 bases from J, the junction kept 7 bases outside the gene matches. The CDR3 extends over 14 amino acids. Looked up from germline, CDR1 is MNHNY and CDR2 is SVGAGI (reference sequence). In DNA, the CDR3 is TGTGCCAGCATATCACAGGGGATAAACTATGGCTACACCTTC. The encoded protein is CASISQGINYGYTF.

The genes are TRBV19 and TRBJ2-2, with TRBD2 matching 12 bases. The CDR3 runs to 16 residues. Germline CDR1 reads LNHDA; CDR2 reads SQIVND (reference sequence). V lost 5 bases, J lost 5 bases, and 6 bases stayed unmatched. The CDR3 DNA reads as TGTGCCAGTAGTGTCCTAGCGGGAGGGGAAACCGGGGAGCTGTTTTTT. Amino acid sequence: CASSVLAGGETGELFF. Full variable domain (rest looked up from reference TRBV19 and TRBJ2-2): DGGITQSPKYLFRKEGQNVTLSCEQNLNHDAMYWYRQDPGQGLRLIYYSQIVNDFQKGDIAEGYSVSREKKESFPLTVTSAQKNPTAFYLCASSVLAGGETGELFFGEGSRLTVL.

This clone was observed a few times. The chain carries TRBV5-1 and TRBJ1-6, with 11 positions matching TRBD1. Germline CDR1 and CDR2: SGHRS and YFSETQ. The CDR3 has 15 amino acids. With V trimmed by 7 bases and J by 7 bases, 7 bases remained unmatched. In DNA, the CDR3 is TGCGCCAGCGGCCCCGGGACAGGGGGAAATTCACCCCTCCACTTT. Amino acids: CASGPGTGGNSPLHF.

This clone was detected only a few times. The chain combines TRBV5-1 with TRBJ2-1; 7 bases agree with TRBD1. This CDR3 has 15 residues. The trim removed 0 bases at V and 3 bases at J, leaving 3 bases unmatched. Germline V gene sequence: CDR1 SGHRS, CDR2 YFSETQ. The CDR3 DNA follows: TGCGCCAGCAGCTTGGCGGGACAGAGCTACAATGAGCAGTTCTTC. Translated, it gives CASSLAGQSYNEQFF.

This chain connects TRBV7-2 to TRBJ1-5; D is perhaps TRBD1 (6 bases). The germline V gene encodes CDR1 SGHTA and CDR2 FQGNSA. The V gene lost 5 bases and the J gene lost 6 bases, with 17 bases spanning the gap. CDR3 size: 15 residues. The CDR3 region is CASSPQGSLSQPQHF. Here the CDR3 DNA reads TGTGCCAGCAGCCCCCAGGGGTCCTTGAGTCAGCCCCAGCATTTT. The whole variable domain, filled in from reference TRBV7-2 and TRBJ1-5, reads GAGVSQSPSNKVTEKGKDVELRCDPISGHTALYWYRQSLGQGLEFLIYFQGNSAPDKSGLPSDRFSAERTGGSVSTLTIQRTQQEDSAVYLCASSPQGSLSQPQHFGDGTRLSIL.

The V and J genes are TRBV4-3 and TRBJ2-1; D is possibly TRBD2 (6 bases). Germline lookup yields CDR1 LGHNA and CDR2 YSLEER. The germline V and J ends were trimmed by 0 bases and 12 bases, with 21 bases remaining between them. CDR3 length: 16 residues. The CDR3 spells CASSQEGSIAEGGQFF. The CDR3 DNA follows: TGCGCCAGCAGCCAAGAAGGGTCTATAGCGGAGGGTGGGCAGTTCTTC.

This clone was recorded a few times. The V gene is TRBV29-1, the J gene TRBJ2-5; 9 bases agree with TRBD1. The germline V gene encodes CDR1 SQVTM and CDR2 ANQGSEA. This CDR3 spans 11 amino acids. The CDR3 DNA follows: TGCAGTGGGGACAGGGACGAGACCCAGTACTTC. This codes for CSGDRDETQYF.

The genes are TRBV28 and TRBJ1-4; unclear D gene. The CDR3 totals 13 residues. V gave up 11 bases and J gave up 4 bases, with 14 bases separating them. Germline V gives CDR1 MDHEN, CDR2 SYDVKM. The CDR3 region has the DNA TGTGCCGCGGGTTCTCAGAATAATGAAAAACTGTTTTTT. It yields the protein CAAGSQNNEKLFF.

This clone was seen a handful of times. The V gene is TRBV5-1, the J gene TRBJ2-7, with TRBD2 identical over 12 bases. Germline V gene data show CDR1 as SGHRS and CDR2 as YFSETQ. V shed 0 bases and J 3 bases; nucleotides not matched to a gene: 1. The CDR3 is 15 amino acids. The CDR3: CASSLGTSGNYEQYF. The CDR3 region has the DNA TGCGCCAGCAGCTTGGGGACTAGCGGGAACTACGAGCAGTACTTC. Supplemented by reference TRBV5-1 and TRBJ2-7, the full variable domain reads KAGVTQTPRYLIKTRGQQVTLSCSPISGHRSVSWYQQTPGQGLQFLFEYFSETQRNKGNFPGRFSGRQFSNSRSEMNVSTLELGDSALYLCASSLGTSGNYEQYFGPGTRLTVT.

The J gene is TRBJ2-7, the V gene TRBV28, with D perhaps TRBD2 (6 bases). The CDR3 totals 14 residues. CDR1 and CDR2 (germline): MDHEN, SYDVKM. V dropped 6 bases and J dropped 5 bases, with 17 bases sitting between them. The CDR3 nucleotides read TGTGCCAGCAGCAAACCCGGGGGAAACCACGAGCAGTACTTC. This encodes CASSKPGGNHEQYF.

J is TRBJ1-1 and V is TRBV20-1; TRBD1 matches 7 bases. The CDR3 has 11 residues. After removal of 6 bases from V and 7 bases from J, the junction contained 5 bases not matched to a gene. Germline V gene lookup returns CDR1 DFQATT and CDR2 SNEGSKA (reference sequence). In DNA form, the CDR3 reads TGCAGTGCCTCGACAGGGTATGAAGCTTTCTTT. It translates to CSASTGYEAFF.

This clone has at least ten counts. The chain combines TRBV5-5 with TRBJ1-3; D is uncertain. V was shortened by 0 bases and J by 0 bases, with 4 bases between the two germline ends. Germline values: CDR1 SGHKS, CDR2 YYEKEE (reference sequence). The CDR3 has 14 residues. CDR3 protein: CASSLDSSGNTIYF. DNA for the CDR3: TGTGCCAGCAGCTTGGACAGCTCTGGAAACACCATATATTTT.

This clone has only one observation. The V gene is TRBV19, the J gene TRBJ1-5, with TRBD1 matching over 7 bases. With V trimmed by 3 bases and J by 4 bases, 9 bases remained unmatched. The CDR3 consists of 16 residues. Germline CDR1 and CDR2: LNHDA and SQIVND (reference sequence). The CDR3 region is CASSIGRDSKNQPQHF. As DNA, the CDR3 is TGTGCCAGTAGTATTGGTAGGGACAGCAAGAATCAGCCCCAGCATTTT.

The V gene is TRBV7-2, the J gene TRBJ2-1; 9 nucleotides match TRBD2. Unmatched junction bases numbered 11, after V lost 5 bases and J lost 6 bases. Germline CDR1 reads SGHTA; CDR2 reads FQGNSA. The CDR3 totals 16 residues. CDR3 nucleotide sequence: TGTGCCAGCAGCAGCCCATCTAGCGGGAATCTCAATGAGCAGTTCTTC. As protein: CASSSPSSGNLNEQFF.

This clone was seen more than once but under ten times. This chain links TRBV7-3 with TRBJ2-3; no definite D call. The CDR3 is 16 amino acids. CDR1 and CDR2 (germline): SGHTA, FQGTGA. V was trimmed by 2 bases and J by 4 bases, leaving 16 bases between them. The CDR3 spells CASSLGNIPPADTQYF. CDR3 bases: TGTGCCAGCAGCTTAGGCAATATCCCGCCCGCAGATACGCAGTATTTT.

The chain couples TRBV6-5 to TRBJ2-5; 8 bases match TRBD2. The CDR3 is 14 amino acids. CDR1 and CDR2 from the germline V gene are MNHEY and SVGAGI. The junction had 7 bases not matched to a gene; V was cut back by 6 bases and J by 4 bases. CDR3 in amino acids: CASRIPGGRETQYF. CDR3 DNA sequence: TGTGCCAGCAGGATCCCGGGGGGGCGAGAGACCCAGTACTTC.

This clone appeared a few times. The chain joins TRBV9 to TRBJ2-7; maybe TRBD1 (6 bases). Germline V gene sequence: CDR1 SGDLS, CDR2 YYNGEE. The V and J ends lost 2 bases and 3 bases respectively, with 15 bases between them. The CDR3 contains 15 residues. The CDR3 here is CASSVTTSGVYEQYF. In nucleotides, the CDR3 is TGTGCCAGCAGCGTCACCACTTCAGGGGTCTACGAGCAGTACTTC.

V usage is TRBV30 and J usage is TRBJ2-1; 10 nucleotides agree with TRBD1. CDR3 length: 13 amino acids. The germline gives CDR1 GTSNPN, CDR2 SVGIG (reference sequence). The CDR3 loop reads CDCSPTGGAQQFF. The CDR3 DNA sequence: TGTGACTGCAGTCCGACAGGGGGCGCGCAGCAGTTCTTC.

This clone was seen a few times. The chain recombines TRBV4-2 with TRBJ1-1, with D possibly being TRBD1 (5 bases). Per the germline V gene, CDR1 is LGHNA and CDR2 is YNFKEQ. Trimming shortened V by 1 base and J by 1 base, and 10 bases separated the two germline ends. The CDR3 is 15 amino acids. CDR3: CASSQVAGTNTEAFF. The CDR3 nucleotides are TGTGCCAGCAGCCAAGTTGCGGGGACGAACACTGAAGCTTTCTTT.

This clone was detected only a few times. The rearrangement joins TRBV5-1 to TRBJ2-3; D perhaps matches TRBD1 (6 bases). This CDR3 has 13 amino acids. Trimming took off 6 bases at V and 3 bases at J, with 11 bases between the two ends. CDR1 is SGHRS and CDR2 is YFSETQ in the germline V gene. This CDR3 is CASIGQLTDTQYF. The CDR3, as DNA: TGCGCCAGCATTGGACAGTTGACAGATACGCAGTATTTT. The full variable domain, completed using reference TRBV5-1 and TRBJ2-3, is KAGVTQTPRYLIKTRGQQVTLSCSPISGHRSVSWYQQTPGQGLQFLFEYFSETQRNKGNFPGRFSGRQFSNSRSEMNVSTLELGDSALYLCASIGQLTDTQYFGPGTRLTVL.

This clone was observed a handful of times. The CDR3 nucleotides read TGTGCCATCAGCGAGACGATTGGGGGGATAGGAGATACGCAGTATTTT. Encoded protein: CAISETIGGIGDTQYF. The chain carries TRBV10-3 and TRBJ2-3; weak D call: TRBD2 (6 bases). This CDR3 has 16 residues. V was cut by 6 bases and J by 5 bases, with 21 bases left in between. Germline assignment: CDR1 ENHRY and CDR2 SYGVKD.

The chain has TRBV7-9 and TRBJ1-5, with D perhaps TRBD1 (5 bases). Germline CDR1 is SEHNR and CDR2 is FQNEAQ (reference sequence). V shed 4 bases and J shed 1 base, with 11 bases lying between them. This CDR3 has 15 residues. Here the CDR3 reads CASSYGGESNQPQHF. The CDR3 nucleotides are TGTGCCAGCAGCTACGGAGGGGAGAGCAATCAGCCCCAGCATTTT.

In its sample, this clone was seen a few times. J is TRBJ2-7 and V is TRBV6-1; 9 bases agree with TRBD1. J gave up 3 bases and V 6 bases, and 3 bases lay outside the gene matches. CDR1 is MNHNS, CDR2 SASEGT, per germline. This CDR3 comprises 13 residues. The CDR3 DNA reads as TGTGCCAGCAGGGGACAGGGTTACTACGAGCAGTACTTC. Translated: CASRGQGYYEQYF.